This T cell receptor beta chain was sequenced for a study of T cells in Graves' hyperthyroidism and ophthalmopathy. This CDR3 is built from 13 residues. The germline gives CDR1 DFQATT, CDR2 SNEGSKA (reference sequence). The V and J ends lost 5 bases and 4 bases, in that order; junction bases with no gene match: 7. Template material for amplifying TCR beta CDR3 regions consisted of RNA transcripts. The study used the HTBI primer set for a first-round RT-PCR of the TCR CDR3. TCRdb reprocessed the multiplex PCR reads with MiXCR, giving one entry per CDR3 protein. The sample lists over 650,000 distinct CDR3 sequences, approximately 42% occurring once.

The rearrangement joins TRBV20-1 to TRBJ1-2, with 7 bases lining up with TRBD1. This clonotype originated in an adult man with Graves' disease, either hyperthyroidism or ophthalmopathy (not recorded which). Input material: peripheral blood or thyroid tissue (not recorded which). CDR3 residues: CSADSGTAYGYTF. In DNA, the CDR3 is TGCAGTGCTGACTCCGGGACAGCCTATGGCTACACCTTC.